This is a list of T cell receptor beta chains from one sample in a study of blood T cell repertoires in COVID-19. Produced via immunoSEQ multiplex PCR; TCRdb's table is partial and in-frame only. The data hold 200,000 or so clones, with 87% observed a single time. The specimen was peripheral blood. Receptor source: a man between 35 and 55 years old with active or convalescent COVID-19. The conserved cysteine and the conserved F or W are not part of the CDR3 here.

J gene,V gene,CDR3 protein
TRBJ1-2,TRBV2,AGPGDGYT
TRBJ1-5,TRBV28,ACEGTGSFGNQPQH
TRBJ2-7,TRBV27,ASSFQGKGPYEQY
TRBJ1-6,TRBV30,AWSGGTGVSPLH
TRBJ1-3,TRBV30,AWGQGPSGNTIY
TRBJ2-7,TRBV18,ASSPTGAGREKQY
TRBJ2-4,TRBV5-1,ASSGGTDLLAKNIQY
TRBJ2-5,TRBV29-1,SVLGAYQETQY
TRBJ1-3,TRBV2,ASSGTGGFGNTIY
TRBJ1-1,TRBV28,ASSFPLSTEAF
TRBJ1-5,TRBV7-8,ASSLYGGNQPQH
TRBJ2-6,TRBV13,ASSLGSSGANVLT
TRBJ1-2,TRBV23-1,ASSHLPSPRNYGYT
TRBJ2-2,TRBV14,ASSHYGVESDRGFDTGELF
TRBJ2-4,TRBV10-1,ASSRTSGANIQY
TRBJ2-7,TRBV19,ASSRTGQGYEQY
TRBJ2-1,TRBV2,ASSPIGVSTYNEQF
TRBJ1-2,TRBV7-9,ASSSTRTRDRGNYGYT
TRBJ2-1,TRBV19,ASSPRLAPFNEQF
TRBJ1-2,TRBV7-8,ASSFGQGNGYT
TRBJ2-7,TRBV27,ASSFGQAGYEQY
TRBJ2-1,TRBV6-5,ASSTSGGAYEQF
TRBJ1-2,TRBV27,ASFRSPSEGYT
TRBJ1-5,TRBV6-2/TRBV6-3,ASSPRQGAFNQPQH
TRBJ2-5,TRBV5-1,ASSPGTSGETQY
TRBJ1-1,TRBV7-6,ASSLAQGVRTEAF
TRBJ1-1,TRBV19,ASSAGGNTEAF
TRBJ1-2,TRBV28,ASGSSGQGNGYT